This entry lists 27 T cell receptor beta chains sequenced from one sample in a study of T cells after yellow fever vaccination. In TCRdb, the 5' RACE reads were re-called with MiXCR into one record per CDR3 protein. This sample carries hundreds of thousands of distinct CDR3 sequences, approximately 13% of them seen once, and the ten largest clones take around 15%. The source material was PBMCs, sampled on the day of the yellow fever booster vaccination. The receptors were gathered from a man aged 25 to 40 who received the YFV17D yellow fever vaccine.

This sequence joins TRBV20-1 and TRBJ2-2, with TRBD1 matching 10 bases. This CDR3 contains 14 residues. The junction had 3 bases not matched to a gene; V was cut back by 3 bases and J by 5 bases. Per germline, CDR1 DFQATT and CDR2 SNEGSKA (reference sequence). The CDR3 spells CSASTGQGTGELFF. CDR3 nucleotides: TGCAGTGCTAGTACGGGACAGGGGACCGGGGAGCTGTTTTTT.

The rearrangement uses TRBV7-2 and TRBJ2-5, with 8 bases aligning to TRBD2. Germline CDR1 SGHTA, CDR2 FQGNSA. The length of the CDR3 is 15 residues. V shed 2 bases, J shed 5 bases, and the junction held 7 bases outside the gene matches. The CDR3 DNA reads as TGTGCCAGCAGCTTAATAGCGGGGAGTATCGAGACCCAGTACTTC. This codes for CASSLIAGSIETQYF.

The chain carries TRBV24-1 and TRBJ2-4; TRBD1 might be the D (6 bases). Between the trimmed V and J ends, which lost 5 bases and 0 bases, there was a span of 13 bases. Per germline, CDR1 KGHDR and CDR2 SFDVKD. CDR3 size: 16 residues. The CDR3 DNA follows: TGTGCCACCAGTGTGAGGACAGATCTAGCCAAAAACATTCAGTACTTC. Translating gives CATSVRTDLAKNIQYF.

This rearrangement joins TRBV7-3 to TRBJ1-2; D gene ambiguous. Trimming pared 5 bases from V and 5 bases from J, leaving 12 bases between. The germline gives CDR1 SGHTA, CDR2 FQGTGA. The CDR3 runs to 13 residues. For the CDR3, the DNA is TGTGCCAGCAGCCCGCAAAAAGGGTATGGCTACACCTTC. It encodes CASSPQKGYGYTF.

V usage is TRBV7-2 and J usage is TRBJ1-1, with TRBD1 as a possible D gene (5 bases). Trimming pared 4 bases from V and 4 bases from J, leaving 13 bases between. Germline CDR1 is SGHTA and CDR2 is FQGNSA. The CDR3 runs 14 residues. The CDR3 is CASSWGDVGTEAFF. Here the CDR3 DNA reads TGTGCCAGCAGCTGGGGGGATGTGGGCACTGAAGCTTTCTTT.

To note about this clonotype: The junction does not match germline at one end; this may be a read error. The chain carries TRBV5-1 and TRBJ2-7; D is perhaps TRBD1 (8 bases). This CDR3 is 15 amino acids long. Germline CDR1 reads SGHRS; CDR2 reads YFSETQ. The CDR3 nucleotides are TGCGCCAGCAGAGATCCAGGGGGCGCTGGGGCTAGCGGTCAATTC. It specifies CASRDPGGAGASGQF.

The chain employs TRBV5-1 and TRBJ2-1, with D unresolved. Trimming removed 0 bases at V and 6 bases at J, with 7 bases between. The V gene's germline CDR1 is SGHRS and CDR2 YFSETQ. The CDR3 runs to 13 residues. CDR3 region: CASSLATSNEQFF. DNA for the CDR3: TGCGCCAGCAGCTTGGCTACCTCCAATGAGCAGTTCTTC.

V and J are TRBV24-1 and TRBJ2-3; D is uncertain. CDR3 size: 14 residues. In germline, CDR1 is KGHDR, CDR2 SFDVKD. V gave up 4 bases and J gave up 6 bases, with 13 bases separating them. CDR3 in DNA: TGTGCCACCAGTGACCCCGCGCGTGGGGATACGCAGTATTTT. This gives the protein CATSDPARGDTQYF.

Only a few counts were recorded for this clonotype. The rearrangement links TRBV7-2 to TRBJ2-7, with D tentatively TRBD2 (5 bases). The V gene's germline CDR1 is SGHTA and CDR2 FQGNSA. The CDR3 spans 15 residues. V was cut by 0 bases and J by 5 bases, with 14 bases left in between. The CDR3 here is CASSLAGRAVDEQYF. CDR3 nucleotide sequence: TGTGCCAGCAGCTTAGCGGGGAGAGCAGTGGACGAGCAGTACTTC.

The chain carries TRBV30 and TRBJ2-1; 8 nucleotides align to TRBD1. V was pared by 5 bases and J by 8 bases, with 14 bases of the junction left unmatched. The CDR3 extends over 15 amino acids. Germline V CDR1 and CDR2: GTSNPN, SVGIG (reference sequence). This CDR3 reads CAWGTGTGVVDEQFF. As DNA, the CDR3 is TGTGCCTGGGGAACCGGGACAGGAGTAGTCGATGAGCAGTTCTTC.

CDR3 bases: TGCAGCGTTGAAGAGCCTCTTCTAGCGGGAGGCTACGAGCAGTACTTC. Translated, it gives CSVEEPLLAGGYEQYF. This rearrangement joins TRBV29-1 to TRBJ2-7; 11 bases agree with TRBD2. The trim removed 0 bases at V and 3 bases at J, leaving 7 bases unmatched. CDR3 length: 16 residues. Germline V gives CDR1 SQVTM, CDR2 ANQGSEA.

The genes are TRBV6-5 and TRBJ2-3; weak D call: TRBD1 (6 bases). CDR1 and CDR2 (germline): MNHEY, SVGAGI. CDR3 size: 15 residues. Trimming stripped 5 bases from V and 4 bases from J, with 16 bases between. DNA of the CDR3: TGTGCCAGCAGTCTACAGGGTGGGTTGGCAGATACGCAGTATTTT. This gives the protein CASSLQGGLADTQYF.

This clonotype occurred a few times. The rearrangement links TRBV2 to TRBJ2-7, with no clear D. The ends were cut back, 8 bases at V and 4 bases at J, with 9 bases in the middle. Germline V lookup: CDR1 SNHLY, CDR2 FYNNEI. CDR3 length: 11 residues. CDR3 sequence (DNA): TGTGCCAGCGCCATGGGGTACGAGCAGTACTTC. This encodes CASAMGYEQYF. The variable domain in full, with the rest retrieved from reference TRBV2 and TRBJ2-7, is EPEVTQTPSHQVTQMGQEVILRCVPISNHLYFYWYRQILGQKVEFLVSFYNNEISEKSEIFDDQFSVERPDGSNFTLKIRSTKLEDSAMYFCASAMGYEQYFGPGTRLTVT.

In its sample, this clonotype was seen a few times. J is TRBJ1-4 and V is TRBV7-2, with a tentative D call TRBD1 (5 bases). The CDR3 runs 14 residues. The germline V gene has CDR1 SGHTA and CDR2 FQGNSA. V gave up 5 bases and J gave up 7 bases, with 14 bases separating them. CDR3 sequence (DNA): TGTGCCAGCAGCGCCCGGGACCTTCGTGAAAAACTGTTTTTT. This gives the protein CASSARDLREKLFF.

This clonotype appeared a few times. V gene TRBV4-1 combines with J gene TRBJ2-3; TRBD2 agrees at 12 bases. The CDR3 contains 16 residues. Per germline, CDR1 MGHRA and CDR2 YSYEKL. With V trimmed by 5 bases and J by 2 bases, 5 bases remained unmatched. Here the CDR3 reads CASSYRLAGDTDTQYF. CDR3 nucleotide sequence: TGCGCCAGCAGCTACCGACTAGCGGGAGACACAGATACGCAGTATTTT.

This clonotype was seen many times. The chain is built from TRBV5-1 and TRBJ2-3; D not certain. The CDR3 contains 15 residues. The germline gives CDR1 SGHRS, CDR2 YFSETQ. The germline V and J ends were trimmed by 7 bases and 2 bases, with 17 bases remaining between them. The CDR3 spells CASGSLAETTDTQYF. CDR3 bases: TGCGCCAGCGGATCGCTGGCGGAGACCACAGATACGCAGTATTTT.

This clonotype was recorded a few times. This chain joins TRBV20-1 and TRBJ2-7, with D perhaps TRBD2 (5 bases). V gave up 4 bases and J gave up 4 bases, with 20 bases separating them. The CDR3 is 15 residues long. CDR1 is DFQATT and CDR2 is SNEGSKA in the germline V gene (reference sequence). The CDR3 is CSAIEPAAALYEQYF. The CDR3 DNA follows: TGCAGTGCTATAGAGCCCGCAGCGGCCTTATACGAGCAGTACTTC.

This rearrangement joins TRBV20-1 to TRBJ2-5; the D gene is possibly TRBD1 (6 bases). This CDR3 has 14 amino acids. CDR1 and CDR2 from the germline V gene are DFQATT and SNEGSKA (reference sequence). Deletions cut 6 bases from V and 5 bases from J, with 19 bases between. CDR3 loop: CSAIPGHEVETQYF. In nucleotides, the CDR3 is TGCAGTGCCATCCCGGGACATGAGGTGGAGACCCAGTACTTC.

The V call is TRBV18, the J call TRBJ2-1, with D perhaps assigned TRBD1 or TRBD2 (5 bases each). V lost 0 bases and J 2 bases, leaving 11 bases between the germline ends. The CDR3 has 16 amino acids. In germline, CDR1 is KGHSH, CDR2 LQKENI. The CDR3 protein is CASSPPGRSTYNEQFF. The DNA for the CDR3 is TGTGCCAGCTCACCACCGGGACGGAGTACCTACAATGAGCAGTTCTTC.

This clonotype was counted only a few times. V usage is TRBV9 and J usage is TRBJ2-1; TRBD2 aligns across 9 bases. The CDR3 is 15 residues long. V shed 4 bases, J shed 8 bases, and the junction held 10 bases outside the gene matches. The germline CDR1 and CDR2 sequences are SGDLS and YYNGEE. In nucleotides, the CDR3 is TGTGCCAGCAGCTCCCGAGCGGGGGGCATTGATGAGCAGTTCTTC. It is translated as CASSSRAGGIDEQFF.

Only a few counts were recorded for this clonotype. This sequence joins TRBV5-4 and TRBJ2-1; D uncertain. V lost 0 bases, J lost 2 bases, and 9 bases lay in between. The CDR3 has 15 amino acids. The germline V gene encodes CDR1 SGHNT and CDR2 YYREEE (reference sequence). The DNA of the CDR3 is TGTGCCAGCAGCTTGGGGGCCGGCCCCTACAATGAGCAGTTCTTC. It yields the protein CASSLGAGPYNEQFF. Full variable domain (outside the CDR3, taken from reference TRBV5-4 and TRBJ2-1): ETGVTQSPTHLIKTRGQQVTLRCSSQSGHNTVSWYQQALGQGPQFIFQYYREEENGRGNFPPRFSGLQFPNYSSELNVNALELDDSALYLCASSLGAGPYNEQFFGPGTRLTVL.

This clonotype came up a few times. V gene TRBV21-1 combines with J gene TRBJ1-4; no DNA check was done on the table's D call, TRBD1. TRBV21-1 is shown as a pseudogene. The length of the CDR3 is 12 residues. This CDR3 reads CAGGQGCEKLFF. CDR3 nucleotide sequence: TGTGCCGGCGGACAGGGTTGTGAAAAACTGTTTTTT.

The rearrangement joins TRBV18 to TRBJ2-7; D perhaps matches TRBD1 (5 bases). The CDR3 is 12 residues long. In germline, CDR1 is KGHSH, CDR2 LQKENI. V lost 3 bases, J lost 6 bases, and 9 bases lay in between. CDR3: CASSPQGGEQYF. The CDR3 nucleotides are TGTGCCAGCTCACCGCAGGGTGGCGAGCAGTACTTC.

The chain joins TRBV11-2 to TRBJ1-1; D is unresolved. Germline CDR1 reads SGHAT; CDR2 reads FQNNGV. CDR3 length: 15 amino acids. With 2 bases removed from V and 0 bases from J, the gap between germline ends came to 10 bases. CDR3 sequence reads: CASSLSRFMNTEAFF. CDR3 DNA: TGTGCCAGCAGCTTATCCCGATTCATGAACACTGAAGCTTTCTTT.

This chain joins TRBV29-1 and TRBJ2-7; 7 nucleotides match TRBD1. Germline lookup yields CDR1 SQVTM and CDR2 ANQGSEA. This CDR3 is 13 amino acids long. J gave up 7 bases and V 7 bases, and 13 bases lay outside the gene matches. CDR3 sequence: CSAFHQQGREQYF. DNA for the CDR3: TGCAGCGCGTTCCACCAACAGGGGCGTGAGCAGTACTTC.

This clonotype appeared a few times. CDR3 sequence (DNA): TGTGCCAGTACCTCGGGCGGGAGGTACCAAGAGACCCAGTACTTC. Its translation: CASTSGGRYQETQYF. This rearrangement joins TRBV7-2 to TRBJ2-5, with TRBD2 identical over 8 bases. The CDR3 covers 15 residues. Trimming cost V 9 bases and J 0 bases; bases outside gene matches: 9. Germline lookup yields CDR1 SGHTA and CDR2 FQGNSA.

The CDR3: CASTFRTRGYEQYF. In nucleotides, the CDR3 is TGTGCCAGCACCTTCCGGACGAGGGGCTACGAGCAGTACTTC. The chain joins TRBV12-3 or TRBV12-4 to TRBJ2-7; D could derive from TRBD1 or TRBD2 (5 bases each). Trimming took 7 bases from V and 3 from J, leaving 16 bases between them. This CDR3 region has 14 residues.